Described below is a single T cell receptor beta chain sequence and its context. Its antigen is as yet unknown. A much larger clone is a single base away; this may be a read error. The data are from a study of tumor-infiltrating lymphocytes in primary liver carcinoma. Study at large: The study reported T1-T3 N0M0 tumors spanning 4.2 to 10 cm.

Study-level findings and limits: Only around 7-25% of top clones occurred in all five tumor regions. Compared with blood, tumor repertoires held significantly more in their top 250 clones.

J gave up 0 bases and V 10 bases, and 7 bases lay outside the gene matches. CDR1 is MDHEN, CDR2 SYDVKM, per germline. The CDR3 is 14 amino acids. cDNA specific to TCR beta was made from around 530 ng of total RNA, with a constant-region primer employed for priming. Three nested multiplex PCR rounds, a slightly modified ARM-PCR method, built the TCR beta libraries. Both of the initial two PCR rounds ran for around 9 cycles and employed TRBV1-TRBV30 forward primers alongside a C-beta reverse primer. MiXCR, run by TCRdb on the multiplex PCR reads, gives a single entry per CDR3 protein. The top ten hold 9% to 15% of the sample, which has 100,000 or so distinct CDR3 sequences, around 71% seen once. The tissue used was unsorted bulk material of roughly 17-34 mg. RNA and DNA were co-extracted from it with the AllPrep DNA/RNA mini kit.

Sample: liver tumor tissue from sampling region 2. The subset was: tumor region T2, inferior pole. The clonotype comes from a woman aged 55 to 70 with primary liver carcinoma and hepatitis B virus infection. The chain couples TRBV28 to TRBJ2-3, with TRBD1 identical over 7 bases. DNA of the CDR3: TGTGCCATCAGACAGGGTATTAGCACAGATACGCAGTATTTT. It codes for CAIRQGISTDTQYF.